This section outlines one T cell receptor beta chain sequence together with its context. This entry is derived from a study of blood T cell repertoires in COVID-19. The CDR3 length is 17 residues. Germline lookup yields CDR1 GTSNPN and CDR2 SVGIG (reference sequence). Trimming at V came to 3 bases and at J to 5 bases, leaving 9 bases not matched to a gene. Some clones are missing from TCRdb's copy, which holds only in-frame ones; the method was immunoSEQ multiplex PCR. The sample has some 250,000 clones; around nine tenths are singletons. Source material: peripheral blood. This clonotype was obtained from a woman in her thirties or forties who had recovered from COVID-19. The V gene is TRBV30, the J gene TRBJ2-5, with 16 nucleotides matching TRBD2. CDR3 residues: CAWSSGLAGGLWETQYF. The CDR3, as DNA: TGTGCCTGGAGCTCGGGACTAGCGGGAGGGCTGTGGGAGACCCAGTACTTC.